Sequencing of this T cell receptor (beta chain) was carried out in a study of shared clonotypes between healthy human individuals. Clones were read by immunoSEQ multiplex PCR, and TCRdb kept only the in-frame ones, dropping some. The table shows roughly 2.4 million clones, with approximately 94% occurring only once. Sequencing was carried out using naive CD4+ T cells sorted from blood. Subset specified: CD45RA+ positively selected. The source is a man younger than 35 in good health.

In DNA, the CDR3 is TGTGCCAGCAGCGTTTCGGGACAGGGGGTAGGAGAAAAACTGTTTTTT. Its translation: CASSVSGQGVGEKLFF. V usage is TRBV5-4 and J usage is TRBJ1-4; TRBD1 agrees at 11 bases. Germline V lookup: CDR1 SGHNT, CDR2 YYREEE (reference sequence). There are 16 residues in the CDR3. The J segment lost 8 bases and the V segment lost 4 bases, leaving 10 bases of the junction unmatched.